Listed below are T cell receptor beta chains from one sample, sequenced in a study of early T cells in non-severe SARS-CoV-2 infection. TCRdb processed the 5' RACE reads anew with MiXCR; each CDR3 protein has one entry. Of just over 80,000 distinct CDR3 sequences in the sample, roughly an eighth were seen once. Sequencing input: whole blood. The origin of the receptors is an adult who was a healthcare worker with PCR-confirmed SARS-CoV-2 infection or an uninfected control (not recorded which). Each CDR3 is given with its conserved first and last residue. D genes are given only for firm matches. A clone size is listed for some rows: how often the clone was seen (once, few, many), or a class if it is expanded.

14,many,TRBJ2-1,TRBV12-3/TRBV12-4,NA,CASSLGGGRNEQFF,TGTGCCAGCAGTTTGGGGGGAGGTAGGAATGAGCAGTTCTTC
15,NA,TRBJ1-1,TRBV27,NA,CASSPSRTTNTEAFF,TGTGCCAGCAGTCCAAGCAGAACGACGAACACTGAAGCTTTCTTT
16,many,TRBJ1-1,TRBV4-1,TRBD1,CASSPSQGASNTEAFF,TGCGCCAGCAGCCCGAGCCAGGGGGCGTCGAACACTGAAGCTTTCTTT
16,once,TRBJ2-7,TRBV30,NA,CAWSVRAGPTSYEQYF,TGTGCCTGGAGTGTACGGGCAGGTCCCACTTCCTACGAGCAGTACTTC
13,NA,TRBJ2-1,TRBV10-3,NA,CAITPGLSNEQFF,TGTGCCATCACCCCGGGACTCAGCAATGAGCAGTTCTTC
15,many,TRBJ1-3,TRBV7-2,NA,CASSSGVVQGNTIYF,TGTGCCAGCAGCTCCGGAGTAGTTCAGGGAAACACCATATATTTT
12,NA,TRBJ2-7,TRBV2,NA,CACSDWVGEQYF,TGTGCTTGCAGTGATTGGGTGGGGGAGCAGTACTTC
16,many,TRBJ1-6,TRBV2,TRBD1,CASSELGQGYNSPLHF,TGTGCCAGCAGTGAATTAGGACAGGGTTATAATTCACCCCTCCACTTT
15,many,TRBJ2-7,TRBV28,NA,CASSSSGGVSYEQYF,TGTGCCAGCAGTTCATCGGGGGGCGTTAGCTACGAGCAGTACTTC
13,NA,TRBJ2-5,TRBV5-1,TRBD1,CASSLQQGETQYF,TGCGCCAGCAGCTTGCAACAGGGGGAGACCCAGTACTTC
14,few,TRBJ1-5,TRBV6-1,NA,CASSYRVGNQPQHF,TGTGCCAGCAGTTACAGGGTCGGCAATCAGCCCCAGCATTTT
13,NA,TRBJ1-1,TRBV6-2/TRBV6-3,TRBD1,CATTQGMSTEAFF,TGTGCCACAACACAGGGGATGAGCACTGAAGCTTTCTTT
14,NA,TRBJ2-3,TRBV19,NA,CASSGGGLADTQYF,TGTGCCAGTAGTGGAGGGGGCTTGGCAGATACGCAGTATTTT
14,many,TRBJ1-2,TRBV7-2,NA,CASSLAQGGYGYTF,TGTGCCAGCAGCTTAGCCCAGGGAGGCTATGGCTACACCTTC
14,few,TRBJ2-5,TRBV10-3,NA,CAISDLLVKETQYF,TGTGCCATCAGTGACCTACTAGTCAAAGAGACCCAGTACTTC
15,many,TRBJ2-1,TRBV30,TRBD2,CAWTYSGARINEQFF,TGTGCCTGGACCTATAGCGGGGCGAGAATCAATGAGCAGTTCTTC
14,many,TRBJ1-4,TRBV20-1,NA,CSVRQWMDGEKLFF,TGCAGTGTCCGGCAGTGGATGGATGGTGAAAAACTGTTTTTT
16,few,TRBJ1-5,TRBV5-1,TRBD1,CASSRTGGDGNQPQHF,TGCGCCAGCAGCAGGACAGGGGGCGACGGCAATCAGCCCCAGCATTTT
12,NA,TRBJ2-3,TRBV29-1,TRBD2,CSVARGGDTQYF,TGCAGCGTTGCGCGCGGGGGGGATACGCAGTATTTT